This T cell receptor beta chain originates from a study of blood T cell repertoires in COVID-19. Profiled with immunoSEQ multiplex PCR; TCRdb holds only in-frame clones, not every one. Of over 150,000 clones in the sample, around nine tenths were seen once. Germline V gives CDR1 SGHTA, CDR2 FQGNSA. The CDR3 spans 16 residues. After removal of 1 base from V and 9 bases from J, the junction contained 9 bases not matched to a gene. Followed longitudinally, the Seattle patients had been enrolled during active infection. The rearrangement uses TRBV7-2 and TRBJ2-7, with 13 bases fitting TRBD2. This receptor was identified in a man aged 55 to 70 with COVID-19, enrolled during active disease. Sequenced material: peripheral blood. The CDR3 coding sequence is TGTGCCAGCAGCTTAGGGACTAGCGGGGGAGTTGGAGGGCAGTACTTC. Translation gives CASSLGTSGGVGGQYF.